The 19 T cell receptor beta chains given below trace back to one sample, sequenced in a study of early stage breast cancer tumors. The table came from immunoSEQ multiplex PCR; TCRdb's copy has only in-frame clones and leaves some out. Seen here are fewer than 70,000 clones, about 83% observed once, and the top ten hold nearly 3.5%. Material: blood. The receptors shown here come from a person aged 25 to 40 with breast cancer.

This clone is a singleton in its sample. The chain links TRBV11-2 to TRBJ2-3; 11 bases match TRBD2. The V gene end was trimmed by 5 bases and the J gene end by 0 bases; junction bases not matched to a gene: 7. This CDR3 contains 17 residues. The germline gives CDR1 SGHAT, CDR2 FQNNGV. DNA for the CDR3: TGTGCCAGCAGCCCACTAGCGGGAGCTTTAAGCACAGATACGCAGTATTTT. It translates to CASSPLAGALSTDTQYF. The full variable domain, with the rest looked up from reference TRBV11-2 and TRBJ2-3, is EAGVAQSPRYKIIEKRQSVAFWCNPISGHATLYWYQQILGQGPKLLIQFQNNGVVDDSQLPKDRFSAERLKGVDSTLKIQPAKLEDSAVYLCASSPLAGALSTDTQYFGPGTRLTVL.

V is TRBV30 and J is TRBJ2-7; D uncertain. V gave up 4 bases and J gave up 5 bases, with 12 bases separating them. This CDR3 has 12 residues. Looked up from germline, CDR1 is GTSNPN and CDR2 is SVGIG (reference sequence). CDR3 loop: CAWTRFGHEQYF. The CDR3 region has the DNA TGTGCCTGGACACGTTTCGGACACGAGCAGTACTTC.

This clone was seen a handful of times. The chain recombines TRBV25-1 with TRBJ2-7; the D gene is possibly TRBD2 (5 bases). The CDR3 spans 13 residues. Trimming removed 5 bases at V and 2 bases at J, with 10 bases between. Per germline, CDR1 MGHDK and CDR2 SYGVNS. Here the CDR3 reads CASSPGSTYEQYF. DNA of the CDR3: TGTGCCAGCAGTCCGGGATCAACCTACGAGCAGTACTTC.

This clone was detected once. The genes are TRBV4-1 and TRBJ2-1, with 7 bases matching TRBD2. After removal of 4 bases from V and 7 bases from J, the junction contained 7 bases not matched to a gene. The CDR3 contains 14 residues. Germline CDR1 reads MGHRA; CDR2 reads YSYEKL. CDR3 DNA: TGCGCCAGCAGCCCCATAGCGGGTAGGAATGAGCAGTTCTTC. Its protein product is CASSPIAGRNEQFF.

The rearrangement joins TRBV9 to TRBJ2-7; 13 bases are shared with TRBD2. Germline CDR1 and CDR2: SGDLS and YYNGEE. This CDR3 region has 15 residues. Germline trimming cut 4 bases from V and 7 bases from J; bases unmatched to any gene: 8. CDR3 sequence reads: CASSFGTSGINEQYF. The CDR3 DNA is TGTGCCAGCAGCTTCGGGACTAGCGGGATAAATGAGCAGTACTTC. The full variable domain, its missing parts supplied by reference TRBV9 and TRBJ2-7, is DSGVTQTPKHLITATGQRVTLRCSPRSGDLSVYWYQQSLDQGLQFLIQYYNGEERAKGNILERFSAQQFPDLHSELNLSSLELGDSALYFCASSFGTSGINEQYFGPGTRLTVT.

This chain links TRBV4-2 with TRBJ2-7, with 8 bases fitting TRBD2. The germline V gene encodes CDR1 LGHNA and CDR2 YNFKEQ. Trimming at V came to 0 bases and at J to 4 bases, leaving 8 bases not matched to a gene. The CDR3 is 16 amino acids. DNA for the CDR3: TGTGCCAGCAGCCAAGATATGAGGGCTAGCGGGTACGAGCAGTACTTC. Translation gives CASSQDMRASGYEQYF.

The CDR3, as DNA: TGTGCCAGCAGCTCCCGGACTAGCCTGAGTTTCGGCTACGAGCAGTACTTC. As protein: CASSSRTSLSFGYEQYF. The chain has TRBV7-2 and TRBJ2-7; 8 nucleotides line up with TRBD2. The CDR3 length is 17 residues. V shed 4 bases and J 3 bases; nucleotides not matched to a gene: 14. CDR1 is SGHTA and CDR2 is FQGNSA in the germline V gene.

The chain recombines TRBV6-6 with TRBJ2-2; tentatively, D is TRBD1 or TRBD2 (6 bases each). The CDR3 is 15 amino acids. Per the germline V gene, CDR1 is MNHNY and CDR2 is SVGAGI (reference sequence). The V end was cut by 8 bases, the J end by 6 bases, with 19 bases between. CDR3 DNA: TGTGCCAGCCAGACCGGGACAAGGGGGGCCGGGGAGCTGTTTTTT. It is translated as CASQTGTRGAGELFF.

V gene TRBV4-2 combines with J gene TRBJ1-2; 9 nucleotides agree with TRBD1. The CDR3 has 17 residues. Germline CDR1 and CDR2: LGHNA and YNFKEQ. The V segment lost 5 bases and the J segment 0 bases; nucleotides outside the gene matches: 10. DNA of the CDR3: TGTGCCAGCAGCGATCCCGGGACAGGGCCGACTAACTATGGCTACACCTTC. It specifies CASSDPGTGPTNYGYTF.

The chain uses TRBV27 and TRBJ1-5; the match to TRBD1 covers 8 bases. The germline CDR1 and CDR2 sequences are MNHEY and SMNVEV (reference sequence). V shed 1 base, J shed 3 bases, and the junction held 5 bases outside the gene matches. The CDR3 consists of 16 residues. In nucleotides, the CDR3 is TGTGCCAGCAGTTTATACCCAGGGGGCGTCAATCAGCCCCAGCATTTT. This encodes CASSLYPGGVNQPQHF.

The rearrangement links TRBV7-3 to TRBJ1-3; D not resolved. There are 14 residues in the CDR3. V gave up 1 base and J gave up 2 bases, with 6 bases separating them. Germline V gives CDR1 SGHTA, CDR2 FQGTGA. CDR3 protein: CASSLSSAGNTIYF. DNA for the CDR3: TGTGCCAGCAGCTTAAGCAGTGCTGGAAACACCATATATTTT.

This chain joins TRBV27 and TRBJ1-2, with 10 positions matching TRBD1. Germline V gives CDR1 MNHEY, CDR2 SMNVEV (reference sequence). V trimming: 2 bases; J trimming: 2 bases; junction bases outside the gene matches: 5. The CDR3 is 16 amino acids. CDR3 coding DNA: TGTGCCAGCAGTTTACAAAGGACAGGGGGGAACTATGGCTACACCTTC. It is translated as CASSLQRTGGNYGYTF.

The CDR3: CASRGIAGDRVRNGYTF. CDR3 in DNA: TGCGCCAGCCGCGGGATCGCCGGGGACAGGGTTCGGAATGGCTACACCTTC. This chain connects TRBV10-2 to TRBJ1-2; 9 bases fit TRBD1. This CDR3 has 17 amino acids. The V segment lost 8 bases and the J segment 6 bases; nucleotides outside the gene matches: 19. CDR1 is WSHSY and CDR2 is SAAADI in the germline V gene.

This clone was observed once. The V gene is TRBV4-3, the J gene TRBJ2-3; D unresolved. The CDR3 spans 14 residues. Germline values: CDR1 LGHNA, CDR2 YSLEER. Trimming took 0 bases from V and 0 from J, leaving 4 bases between them. CDR3 sequence: CASSQDRSTDTQYF. CDR3 DNA sequence: TGCGCCAGCAGCCAAGATCGGAGCACAGATACGCAGTATTTT.

The J gene is TRBJ2-4, the V gene TRBV2; D is unresolved. The germline CDR1 and CDR2 sequences are SNHLY and FYNNEI. The CDR3 length is 14 residues. Trimming took 8 bases from V and 0 from J, leaving 11 bases between them. The CDR3 DNA reads TGTGCCAGCGTTCCCTCCCTAGCCAAAAACATTCAGTACTTC. This gives the protein CASVPSLAKNIQYF. The full variable domain, in which reference TRBV2 and TRBJ2-4 provide the parts outside the CDR3, is EPEVTQTPSHQVTQMGQEVILRCVPISNHLYFYWYRQILGQKVEFLVSFYNNEISEKSEIFDDQFSVERPDGSNFTLKIRSTKLEDSAMYFCASVPSLAKNIQYFGAGTRLSVL.

The gene calls are TRBV19 and TRBJ1-3; D possibly corresponds to TRBD1 (6 bases). Per germline, CDR1 LNHDA and CDR2 SQIVND (reference sequence). V gave up 5 bases and J gave up 1 base, with 9 bases separating them. The CDR3 covers 14 residues. The CDR3 nucleotides are TGTGCCAGTAGTTGGGGGCCTTCTGGAAACACCATATATTTT. This encodes CASSWGPSGNTIYF. Drawing the rest from reference TRBV19 and TRBJ1-3, the complete variable domain is DGGITQSPKYLFRKEGQNVTLSCEQNLNHDAMYWYRQDPGQGLRLIYYSQIVNDFQKGDIAEGYSVSREKKESFPLTVTSAQKNPTAFYLCASSWGPSGNTIYFGEGSWLTVV.

The rearrangement joins TRBV7-9 to TRBJ2-7, with a weak D call TRBD1 (6 bases). CDR1 and CDR2 (germline): SEHNR, FQNEAQ (reference sequence). This CDR3 spans 17 amino acids. Trimming pared 0 bases from V and 4 bases from J, leaving 19 bases between. The CDR3 spells CASSLAEIPGHPYEQYF. CDR3 sequence (DNA): TGTGCCAGCAGCTTAGCCGAAATCCCGGGACACCCATACGAGCAGTACTTC.

This clone was seen more than once but under ten times. The V and J genes are TRBV28 and TRBJ1-5, with a weak D call TRBD1 (5 bases). From germline, CDR1 is MDHEN and CDR2 SYDVKM. The CDR3 runs 12 residues. V was pared by 6 bases and J by 11 bases, with 14 bases between. CDR3 DNA sequence: TGTGCCAGCAGCCTCGACGACAGAACCCAGCATTTT. Translating it yields CASSLDDRTQHF.

The chain has TRBV9 and TRBJ2-1; no definite D call. The CDR3 covers 13 residues. V lost 0 bases and J lost 2, with 3 bases in between. CDR1 is SGDLS and CDR2 is YYNGEE in the germline V gene. CDR3: CASSVGTYNEQFF. CDR3 in DNA: TGTGCCAGCAGCGTAGGGACCTACAATGAGCAGTTCTTC.